The rows below give T cell receptor beta chains drawn from one sample of a study of cytomegalovirus exposure and HLA in healthy donors. Using immunoSEQ multiplex PCR, the repertoire was profiled, and TCRdb retains in-frame clones only, with some absent. The sample carries around 150,000 clones, 61% recorded once. The sequencing input was PBMCs. The receptors shown here come from a male donor in good health and CMV-seronegative. CDR3s include the opening cysteine and the closing phenylalanine or tryptophan. The order of the fields is V gene, D gene, J gene, CDR3 length, CDR3 protein. The D gene is left open where the match is weak.

>TRBV4-3|TRBD1|TRBJ1-6|16
CASSQRAGTGKSPLHF
>TRBV4-1|TRBD1|TRBJ1-2|15
CASSSRQGANYGYPF
>TRBV27|TRBD1|TRBJ2-7|14
CASSFTGGGYEQYF
>TRBV15|NA|TRBJ1-6|19
CATSRDSLAGSSYNSPLHF
>TRBV11-2|NA|TRBJ1-4|15
CASSIDGVGGEKLFF
>TRBV6-1|NA|TRBJ1-3|13
CASSLAAGNTIYF
>TRBV10-2|TRBD1|TRBJ2-3|14
CASSSDRATDTQYF
>TRBV2|NA|TRBJ2-7|14
CARNRDTSSYEQYF
>TRBV6-5|NA|TRBJ2-7|13
CASSYATTYEQYF
>TRBV18|NA|TRBJ2-7|14
CASSPPDSSYEQYF
>TRBV6-1|TRBD1|TRBJ1-4|13
CASSQGARGKLFF
>TRBV5-4|NA|TRBJ2-4|15
CASSLAGLSKNIQYF
>TRBV18|NA|TRBJ2-1|17
CASSPPGGVRAYNEQFF
>TRBV2|NA|TRBJ1-1|10
CASTSTEAFF
>TRBV5-1|NA|TRBJ2-3|15
CASSPDNPRTDTQYF
>TRBV27|TRBD1|TRBJ1-2|15
CASSWAGQGNYGYTF
>TRBV7-6|NA|TRBJ2-5|13
CASSLAQVETQYF
>TRBV5-8|TRBD1|TRBJ1-4|15
CASSAQDRGHEKLFF
>TRBV7-9|TRBD1|TRBJ1-2|16
CASSSTRDRGAYGYTF
>TRBV6-1|TRBD1|TRBJ2-2|15
CASTPGQANTGELFF
>TRBV11-2|NA|TRBJ2-3|11
CASITGDTQYF
>TRBV9|NA|TRBJ1-6|16
CASSPSGSSYNSPLHF
>TRBV5-1|TRBD2|TRBJ2-5|17
CASSSPRSGAQQETQYF
>TRBV5-8|TRBD1|TRBJ2-2|16
CASSSLQGAWTGELFF
>TRBV5-5|TRBD2|TRBJ2-1|16
CASSLDSSGGNNEQFF
>TRBV11-2|NA|TRBJ1-5|15
CASASSGLSDQPQHF
>TRBV9|NA|TRBJ2-3|14
CASSVSGGTDTQYF
>TRBV13|TRBD2|TRBJ2-1|15
CASSLGLAVYNEQFF
>TRBV27|NA|TRBJ2-3|13
CASSLASTDTQYF
>TRBV28|NA|TRBJ1-1|14
CASSGHGGSTEAFF
>TRBV5-6|TRBD1|TRBJ1-2|13
CASSGDRVHGYTF
>TRBV7-8|NA|TRBJ1-2|12
CASSLEGDGYTF
>TRBV11-2|TRBD1|TRBJ2-7|16
CASSLDWASPGGEQYF
>TRBV4-1|TRBD1|TRBJ1-5|14
CASSLDREGQPQHF
>TRBV4-1|NA|TRBJ2-3|18
CASSQDQSVWPRTDTQYF
>TRBV7-9|TRBD1|TRBJ1-6|15
CSSSLDRTGQSPLHF
>TRBV5-4|TRBD2|TRBJ2-5|15
CASSLDGTRGETQYF
>TRBV5-6|TRBD1|TRBJ1-2|15
CASSFVPGGAYGYTF
>TRBV9|NA|TRBJ1-4|16
CASSASGAATNEKLFF
>TRBV5-1|TRBD2|TRBJ2-1|16
CASSTERRGAYNEQFF
>TRBV6-5|NA|TRBJ2-7|15
CASSYSEQGMYEQYF
>TRBV5-1|NA|TRBJ1-5|16
CASSLGGGVGNQPQHF
>TRBV29-1|TRBD1|TRBJ2-5|14
CSVGRAGGRETQYF
>TRBV19|TRBD1|TRBJ2-5|16
CASSSGTGGSYETQYF
>TRBV12-5|TRBD1|TRBJ1-1|14
CASVRGLQYTEAFF
>TRBV4-1|TRBD1|TRBJ2-1|13
CASSLGQGNEQFF